The 21 T cell receptor beta chains presented below share a single source sample, sequenced in a study of shared clonotypes between healthy human individuals. Sequencing used immunoSEQ multiplex PCR; TCRdb keeps in-frame clones, though not all of them. The profile covers over 750,000 clones, with 95% to 97% appearing a single time and approximately 0.2% taken by the ten largest. The naive CD8 fraction comprised CD45RO-negative cells positively selected for CCR7 and excluded terminally differentiated effector memory CD45RA+ cells. Specimen: naive CD8+ T cells sorted from blood. Receptor source: a young man in good health.

This chain connects TRBV2 to TRBJ2-7; TRBD2 matches at 7 bases. This CDR3 spans 12 amino acids. The germline gives CDR1 SNHLY, CDR2 FYNNEI. V was pared by 9 bases and J by 5 bases, with 7 bases of the junction left unmatched. The CDR3 protein is CARSGIADEQYF. As DNA, the CDR3 is TGTGCCAGGAGCGGGATAGCCGACGAGCAGTACTTC.

This chain connects TRBV11-2 to TRBJ2-2; TRBD2 matches 9 bases. Trimming removed 5 bases from V and 5 bases from J; junction bases left unmatched: 9. Germline assignment: CDR1 SGHAT and CDR2 FQNNGV. The CDR3 extends over 16 amino acids. The CDR3 sequence: CASSTPGTSFTGELFF. The CDR3, as DNA: TGTGCCAGCAGCACCCCCGGGACTAGCTTTACCGGGGAGCTGTTTTTT.

V is TRBV27 and J is TRBJ1-1, with TRBD1 matching 7 bases. Trimming at V came to 5 bases and at J to 1 base, leaving 4 bases not matched to a gene. CDR1 is MNHEY, CDR2 SMNVEV, per germline (reference sequence). The CDR3 has 14 amino acids. CDR3 sequence (DNA): TGTGCCAGCAGTGTAGACAGGGCGAACACTGAAGCTTTCTTT. It codes for CASSVDRANTEAFF.

The chain recombines TRBV7-9 with TRBJ2-1; 9 bases match TRBD1. The CDR3 has 16 amino acids. With 5 bases clipped from V and 4 bases from J, the junction kept 9 bases outside the gene matches. From germline, CDR1 is SEHNR and CDR2 FQNEAQ (reference sequence). CDR3 nucleotide sequence: TGTGCCAGCAGCGCGCCACAGGGGGCAGGGTACAATGAGCAGTTCTTC. Amino acid sequence: CASSAPQGAGYNEQFF. The full variable domain, its missing parts supplied by reference TRBV7-9 and TRBJ2-1, is DTGVSQNPRHKITKRGQNVTFRCDPISEHNRLYWYRQTLGQGPEFLTYFQNEAQLEKSRLLSDRFSAERPKGSFSTLEIQRTEQGDSAMYLCASSAPQGAGYNEQFFGPGTRLTVL.

This clone was detected once. The chain couples TRBV15 to TRBJ1-1; 7 bases are a match to TRBD1. Per germline, CDR1 LNHNV and CDR2 YYDKDF (reference sequence). The CDR3 runs to 15 residues. Losses at the gene ends were 5 bases for V and 3 bases for J; bases not matched to a gene: 9. In DNA form, the CDR3 reads TGTGCCACCAGCCCAGGTGGCCAGGGGGACACTGAAGCTTTCTTT. Protein sequence: CATSPGGQGDTEAFF.

As concerns this clone: Other DNA sequences within the sample encode an identical CDR3. The gene calls are TRBV9 and TRBJ1-1, with unresolved D. V was shortened by 3 bases and J by 5 bases, with 11 bases between the two germline ends. Germline V gene lookup returns CDR1 SGDLS and CDR2 YYNGEE. The CDR3 consists of 13 residues. The CDR3 reads CASSAPRGTEAFF. The CDR3, as DNA: TGTGCCAGCAGCGCCCCCAGAGGTACTGAAGCTTTCTTT.

This chain uses TRBV4-1 with TRBJ1-2; no reliable D call. V gave up 4 bases and J gave up 3 bases, with 15 bases separating them. The CDR3 length is 15 residues. The germline V gene encodes CDR1 MGHRA and CDR2 YSYEKL. CDR3 DNA sequence: TGCGCCAGCAGCCCTGCACTTAGTGGGGACTATGGCTACACCTTC. Translation: CASSPALSGDYGYTF.

The chain is built from TRBV27 and TRBJ2-1; no reliable D call. Trimming shortened V by 6 bases and J by 6 bases, and 21 bases separated the two germline ends. The germline V gene has CDR1 MNHEY and CDR2 SMNVEV (reference sequence). The CDR3 length is 16 residues. CDR3: CASSSRYSAQANEQFF. The CDR3 region has the DNA TGTGCCAGCAGCTCAAGATACAGCGCTCAAGCCAATGAGCAGTTCTTC.

The chain couples TRBV7-6 to TRBJ1-1; D is possibly TRBD1 (6 bases). The germline V gene encodes CDR1 SGHVS and CDR2 FNYEAQ. The CDR3 is 13 residues long. V lost 5 bases, J lost 5 bases, and 12 bases lay in between. The CDR3 loop is CASSPPTGTEAFF. In DNA, the CDR3 is TGTGCCAGCAGCCCGCCCACAGGGACTGAAGCTTTCTTT.

The V gene is TRBV10-3, the J gene TRBJ2-3, with D perhaps TRBD2 (6 bases). CDR1 ENHRY and CDR2 SYGVKD come from the germline V gene. This CDR3 region has 16 residues. Trimming cost V 4 bases and J 0 bases, with 14 bases left between them. DNA of the CDR3: TGTGCCATCAGTGGGTTTGGCGGGAAGAGCACAGATACGCAGTATTTT. Translation: CAISGFGGKSTDTQYF.

The chain links TRBV28 to TRBJ1-4; TRBD1 might be the D (5 bases). There are 14 residues in the CDR3. The V and J ends lost 10 bases and 8 bases respectively, with 20 bases between them. The germline V gene encodes CDR1 MDHEN and CDR2 SYDVKM. CDR3 sequence (DNA): TGTGCCACCGCTGTTGCAGGGATAAGCGAAAAACTGTTTTTT. It codes for CATAVAGISEKLFF.

The table lists this clone with a count of one. This chain connects TRBV4-1 to TRBJ2-2; D may be TRBD1 (5 bases). V was pared by 3 bases and J by 2 bases, with 7 bases between. CDR1 and CDR2 from the germline V gene are MGHRA and YSYEKL. The CDR3 runs to 14 residues. The CDR3 DNA reads as TGCGCCAGCAGCCACAGGGCTAACACCGGGGAGCTGTTTTTT. This sequence encodes CASSHRANTGELFF.

The rearrangement links TRBV11-2 to TRBJ2-5, with a tentative D call TRBD2 (6 bases). Trimming took 5 bases from V and 3 from J, leaving 16 bases between them. The length of the CDR3 is 15 residues. Per germline, CDR1 SGHAT and CDR2 FQNNGV. The CDR3 DNA follows: TGTGCCAGCAGCGGACGATGGACTATGGAAGAGACCCAGTACTTC. This sequence encodes CASSGRWTMEETQYF. The full variable domain, in which reference TRBV11-2 and TRBJ2-5 provide the parts outside the CDR3, is EAGVAQSPRYKIIEKRQSVAFWCNPISGHATLYWYQQILGQGPKLLIQFQNNGVVDDSQLPKDRFSAERLKGVDSTLKIQPAKLEDSAVYLCASSGRWTMEETQYFGPGTRLLVL.

The rearrangement links TRBV6-5 to TRBJ2-7; D is unclear. Per germline, CDR1 MNHEY and CDR2 SVGAGI. The V end was cut by 6 bases, the J end by 5 bases, with 17 bases between. The CDR3 has 14 residues. CDR3 sequence: CASSFTVWVDEQYF. The CDR3 DNA reads TGTGCCAGCAGCTTCACCGTGTGGGTCGACGAGCAGTACTTC.

V and J are TRBV29-1 and TRBJ2-5; 14 bases agree with TRBD2. Germline CDR1 reads SQVTM; CDR2 reads ANQGSEA. With 6 bases clipped from V and 4 bases from J, the junction kept 7 bases outside the gene matches. CDR3 length: 15 amino acids. Here the CDR3 DNA reads TGCAGCGTCGGGACTAGCGGGAGACGGGGAGAGACCCAGTACTTC. Translated, it gives CSVGTSGRRGETQYF.

The chain joins TRBV19 to TRBJ2-7, with 7 nucleotides matching TRBD1. The CDR3 runs 13 residues. Losses at the gene ends were 5 bases for V and 6 bases for J; bases not matched to a gene: 7. Per germline, CDR1 LNHDA and CDR2 SQIVND (reference sequence). CDR3 nucleotides: TGTGCCAGTAGTTTCGGGACAGAGCTCGAGCAGTACTTC. This codes for CASSFGTELEQYF.

The genes are TRBV27 and TRBJ2-2; 9 bases fit TRBD1. CDR3 length: 15 amino acids. Germline CDR1 is MNHEY and CDR2 is SMNVEV (reference sequence). After removal of 5 bases from V and 6 bases from J, the junction contained 7 bases not matched to a gene. The CDR3 DNA follows: TGTGCCAGCAGTCTCCGGGACAGGGCAGCCGGGGAGCTGTTTTTT. Translated: CASSLRDRAAGELFF.

The V gene is TRBV9, the J gene TRBJ2-3, with a weak D call TRBD2 (5 bases). The CDR3 is 15 amino acids. Germline CDR1 is SGDLS and CDR2 is YYNGEE. V lost 3 bases to trimming and J lost 4 bases, with 15 bases between them. The CDR3 coding sequence is TGTGCCAGCAGCGGGGGAGTCGGCCTATCAGATACGCAGTATTTT. Translated: CASSGGVGLSDTQYF.

CDR3 nucleotide sequence: TGCGCCAGCAGCCAAGGGGACAGGGAATATATGAACACTGAAGCTTTCTTT. Translated: CASSQGDREYMNTEAFF. The chain combines TRBV4-3 with TRBJ1-1; 9 bases are a match to TRBD1. The trim removed 1 base at V and 0 bases at J, leaving 6 bases unmatched. Per germline, CDR1 LGHNA and CDR2 YSLEER. The CDR3 is 17 amino acids.

This chain uses TRBV18 with TRBJ2-2, with D possibly matching TRBD2 (5 bases). CDR3 size: 14 residues. CDR1 and CDR2 (germline): KGHSH, LQKENI. V lost 5 bases to trimming and J lost 3 bases, with 10 bases between them. CDR3 DNA: TGTGCCAGCTCAAGAATCGGGGACACCGGGGAGCTGTTTTTT. Translation: CASSRIGDTGELFF.

This chain joins TRBV7-9 and TRBJ2-7; TRBD1 is a possible D gene (6 bases). The CDR3 totals 14 residues. V lost 1 base, J lost 5 bases, and 12 bases lay in between. Germline CDR1 reads SEHNR; CDR2 reads FQNEAQ (reference sequence). The CDR3 DNA reads as TGTGCCAGCAGCTTAGTACAGGGAATCAACGAGCAGTACTTC. Its protein product is CASSLVQGINEQYF.